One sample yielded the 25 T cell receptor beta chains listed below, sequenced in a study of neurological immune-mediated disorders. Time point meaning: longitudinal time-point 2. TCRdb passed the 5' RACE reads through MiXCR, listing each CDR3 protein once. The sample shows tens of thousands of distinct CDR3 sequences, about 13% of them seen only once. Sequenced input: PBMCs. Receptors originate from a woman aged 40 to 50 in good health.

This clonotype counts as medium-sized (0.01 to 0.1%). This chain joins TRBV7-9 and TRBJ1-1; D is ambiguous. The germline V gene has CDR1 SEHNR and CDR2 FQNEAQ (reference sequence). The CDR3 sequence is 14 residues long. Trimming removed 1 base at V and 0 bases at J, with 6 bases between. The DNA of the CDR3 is TGTGCCAGCAGCTTAGATCCGGTGAACACTGAAGCTTTCTTT. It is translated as CASSLDPVNTEAFF.

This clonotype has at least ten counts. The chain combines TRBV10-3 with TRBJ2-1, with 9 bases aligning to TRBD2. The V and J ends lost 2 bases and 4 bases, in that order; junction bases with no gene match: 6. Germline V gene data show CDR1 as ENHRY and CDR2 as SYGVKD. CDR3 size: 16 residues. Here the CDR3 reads CAISEGPSGTYNEQFF. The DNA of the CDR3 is TGTGCCATCAGTGAGGGGCCTAGCGGGACTTACAATGAGCAGTTCTTC.

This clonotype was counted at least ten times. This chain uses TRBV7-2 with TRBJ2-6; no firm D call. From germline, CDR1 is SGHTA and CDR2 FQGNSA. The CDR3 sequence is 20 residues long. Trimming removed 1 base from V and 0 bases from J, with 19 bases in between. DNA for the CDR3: TGTGCCAGCAGCTTAGTCGGAGTGTCCTACCCCAGCTCTGGGGCCAACGTCCTGACTTTC. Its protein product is CASSLVGVSYPSSGANVLTF.

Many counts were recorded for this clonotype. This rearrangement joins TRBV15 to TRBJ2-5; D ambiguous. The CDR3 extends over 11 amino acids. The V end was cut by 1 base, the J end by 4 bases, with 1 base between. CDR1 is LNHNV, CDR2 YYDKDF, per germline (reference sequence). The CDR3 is CATSRVETQYF. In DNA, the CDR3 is TGTGCCACCAGCAGAGTAGAGACCCAGTACTTC. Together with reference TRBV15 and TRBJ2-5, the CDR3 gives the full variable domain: DAMVIQNPRYQVTQFGKPVTLSCSQTLNHNVMYWYQQKSSQAPKLLFHYYDKDFNNEADTPDNFQSRRPNTSFCFLDIRSPGLGDTAMYLCATSRVETQYFGPGTRLLVL.

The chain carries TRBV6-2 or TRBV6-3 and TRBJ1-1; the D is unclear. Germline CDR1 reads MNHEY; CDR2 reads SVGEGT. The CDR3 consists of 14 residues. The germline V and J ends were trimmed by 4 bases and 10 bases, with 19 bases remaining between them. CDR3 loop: CASSFPLGRRLAFF. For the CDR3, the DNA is TGTGCCAGCAGTTTTCCCCTCGGAAGACGCCTAGCTTTCTTT.

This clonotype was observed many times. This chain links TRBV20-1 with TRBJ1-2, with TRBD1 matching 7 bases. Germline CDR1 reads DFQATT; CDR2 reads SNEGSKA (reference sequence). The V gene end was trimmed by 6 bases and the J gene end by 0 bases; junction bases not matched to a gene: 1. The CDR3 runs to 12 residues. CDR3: CSATGANYGYTF. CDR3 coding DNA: TGCAGTGCCACAGGGGCTAACTATGGCTACACCTTC.

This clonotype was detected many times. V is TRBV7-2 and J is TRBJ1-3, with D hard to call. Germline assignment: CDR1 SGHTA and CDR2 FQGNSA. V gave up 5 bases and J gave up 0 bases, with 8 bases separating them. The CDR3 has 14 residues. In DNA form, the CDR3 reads TGTGCCAGCAGCCGCGACATCTCTGGAAACACCATATATTTT. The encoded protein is CASSRDISGNTIYF.

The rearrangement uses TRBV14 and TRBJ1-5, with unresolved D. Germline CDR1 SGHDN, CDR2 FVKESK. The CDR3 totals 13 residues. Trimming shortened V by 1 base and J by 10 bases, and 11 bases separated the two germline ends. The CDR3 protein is CASSQVVAGPQHF. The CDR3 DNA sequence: TGTGCCAGCAGCCAAGTGGTGGCAGGTCCCCAGCATTTT. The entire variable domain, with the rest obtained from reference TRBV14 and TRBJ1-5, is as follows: EAGVTQFPSHSVIEKGQTVTLRCDPISGHDNLYWYRRVMGKEIKFLLHFVKESKQDESGMPNNRFLAERTGGTYSTLKVQPAELEDSGVYFCASSQVVAGPQHFGDGTRLSIL.

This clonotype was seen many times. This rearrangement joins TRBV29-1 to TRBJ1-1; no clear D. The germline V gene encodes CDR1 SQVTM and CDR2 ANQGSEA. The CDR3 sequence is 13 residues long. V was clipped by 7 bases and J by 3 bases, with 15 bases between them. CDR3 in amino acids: CSAVATEYTEAFF. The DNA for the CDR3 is TGCAGCGCTGTCGCGACGGAATACACTGAAGCTTTCTTT.

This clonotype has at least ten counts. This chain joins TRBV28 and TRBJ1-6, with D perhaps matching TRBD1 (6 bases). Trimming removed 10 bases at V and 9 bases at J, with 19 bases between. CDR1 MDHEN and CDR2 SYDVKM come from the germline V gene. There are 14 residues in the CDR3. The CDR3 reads CATPSGDSGSPLHF. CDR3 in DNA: TGTGCCACCCCCTCAGGGGATTCGGGTTCACCCCTCCACTTT.

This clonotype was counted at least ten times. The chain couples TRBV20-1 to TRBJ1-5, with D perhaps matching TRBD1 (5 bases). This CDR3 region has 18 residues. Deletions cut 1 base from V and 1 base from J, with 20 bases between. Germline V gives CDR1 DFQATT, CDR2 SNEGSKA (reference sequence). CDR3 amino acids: CSARAPDARAFSNQPQHF. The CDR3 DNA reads TGCAGTGCTAGAGCCCCGGATGCCAGGGCCTTCAGCAATCAGCCCCAGCATTTT.

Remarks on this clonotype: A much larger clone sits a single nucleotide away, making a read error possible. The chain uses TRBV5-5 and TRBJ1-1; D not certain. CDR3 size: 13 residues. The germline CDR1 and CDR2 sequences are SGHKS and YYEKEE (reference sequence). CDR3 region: CASSFRVKTEAFF. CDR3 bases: TGTGCCAGCAGCTTTAGAGTGAAAACTGAAGCTTTCTTT.

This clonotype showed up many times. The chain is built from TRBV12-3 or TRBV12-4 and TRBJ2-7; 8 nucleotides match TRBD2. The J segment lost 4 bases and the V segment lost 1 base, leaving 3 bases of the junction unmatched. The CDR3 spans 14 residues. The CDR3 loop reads CASSLDAGGYEQYF. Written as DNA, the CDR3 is TGTGCCAGCAGTTTAGACGCGGGGGGATACGAGCAGTACTTC.

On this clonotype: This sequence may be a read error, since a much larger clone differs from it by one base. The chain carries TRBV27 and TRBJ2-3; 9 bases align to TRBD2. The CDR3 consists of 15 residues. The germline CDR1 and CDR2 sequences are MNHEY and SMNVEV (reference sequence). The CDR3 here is CASSSLAGPTYTQYF. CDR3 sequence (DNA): TGTGCCAGCAGTTCTCTAGCGGGGCCCACATATACGCAGTATTTT.

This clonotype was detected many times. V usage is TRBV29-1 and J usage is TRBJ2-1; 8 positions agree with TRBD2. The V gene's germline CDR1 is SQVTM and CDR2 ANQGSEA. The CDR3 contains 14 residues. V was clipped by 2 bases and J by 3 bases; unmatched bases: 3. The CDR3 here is CSVERGGYYNEQFF. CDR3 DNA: TGCAGCGTTGAACGGGGGGGGTACTACAATGAGCAGTTCTTC.

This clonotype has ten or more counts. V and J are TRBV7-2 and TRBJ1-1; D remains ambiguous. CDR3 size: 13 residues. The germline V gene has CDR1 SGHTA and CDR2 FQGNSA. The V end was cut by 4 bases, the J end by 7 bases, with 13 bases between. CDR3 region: CASSYAPLGEAFF. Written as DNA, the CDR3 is TGTGCCAGCAGCTACGCGCCCCTAGGTGAAGCTTTCTTT.

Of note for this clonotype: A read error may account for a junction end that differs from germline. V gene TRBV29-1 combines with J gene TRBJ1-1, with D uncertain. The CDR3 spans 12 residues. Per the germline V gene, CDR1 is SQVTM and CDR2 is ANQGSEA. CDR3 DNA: TGCAGCGTTGCTCTTCAGGCATCAGAAGCCTTCTTT. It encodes CSVALQASEAFF.

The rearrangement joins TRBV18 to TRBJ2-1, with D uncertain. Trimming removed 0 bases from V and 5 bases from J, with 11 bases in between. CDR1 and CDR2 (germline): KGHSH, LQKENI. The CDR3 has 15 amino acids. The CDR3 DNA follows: TGTGCCAGCTCACCACCTACTCGACCGGACAATGAGCAGTTCTTC. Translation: CASSPPTRPDNEQFF.

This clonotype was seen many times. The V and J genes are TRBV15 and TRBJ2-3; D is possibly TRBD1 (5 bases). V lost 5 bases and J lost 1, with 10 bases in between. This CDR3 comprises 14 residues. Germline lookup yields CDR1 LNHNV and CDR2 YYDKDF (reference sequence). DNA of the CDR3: TGTGCCACCAGCTCCAGGGTGGGCACAGATACGCAGTATTTT. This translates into CATSSRVGTDTQYF. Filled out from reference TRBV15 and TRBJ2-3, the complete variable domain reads DAMVIQNPRYQVTQFGKPVTLSCSQTLNHNVMYWYQQKSSQAPKLLFHYYDKDFNNEADTPDNFQSRRPNTSFCFLDIRSPGLGDTAMYLCATSSRVGTDTQYFGPGTRLTVL.

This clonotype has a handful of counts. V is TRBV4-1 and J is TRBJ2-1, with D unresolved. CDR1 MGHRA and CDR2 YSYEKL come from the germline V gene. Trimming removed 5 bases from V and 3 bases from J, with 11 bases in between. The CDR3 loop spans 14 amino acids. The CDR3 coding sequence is TGCGCCAGCAGCTCTGCCCCCTACTACAATGAGCAGTTCTTC. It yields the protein CASSSAPYYNEQFF.

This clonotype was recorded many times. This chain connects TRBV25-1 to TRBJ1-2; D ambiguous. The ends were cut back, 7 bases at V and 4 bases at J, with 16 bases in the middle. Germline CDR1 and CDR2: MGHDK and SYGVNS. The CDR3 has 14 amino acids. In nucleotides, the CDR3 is TGTGCCAGCAAACCAAAGGGAGCATTCTATGGCTACACCTTC. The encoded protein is CASKPKGAFYGYTF.

The CDR3 DNA is TGTGCCAGCGTTTCAGGGCAACAGCCCCAGCATTTT. This codes for CASVSGQQPQHF. The gene calls are TRBV6-6 and TRBJ1-5, with D tentatively TRBD1 (5 bases). This CDR3 is built from 12 residues. V lost 8 bases and J lost 7, with 12 bases in between. CDR1 and CDR2 (germline): MNHNY, SVGAGI (reference sequence).

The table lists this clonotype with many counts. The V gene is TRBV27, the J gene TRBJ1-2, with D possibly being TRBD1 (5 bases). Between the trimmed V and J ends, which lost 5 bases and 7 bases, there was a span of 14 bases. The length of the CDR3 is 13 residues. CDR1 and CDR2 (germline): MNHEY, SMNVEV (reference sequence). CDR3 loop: CASSAGLLGGYTF. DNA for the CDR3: TGTGCCAGCAGTGCGGGACTTCTGGGTGGCTACACCTTC.

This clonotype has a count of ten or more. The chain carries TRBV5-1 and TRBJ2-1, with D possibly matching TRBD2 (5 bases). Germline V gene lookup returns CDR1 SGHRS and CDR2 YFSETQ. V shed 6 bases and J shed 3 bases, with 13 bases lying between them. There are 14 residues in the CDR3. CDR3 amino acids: CASTLEGFYNEQFF. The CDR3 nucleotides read TGCGCCAGCACCCTCGAGGGTTTCTACAATGAGCAGTTCTTC. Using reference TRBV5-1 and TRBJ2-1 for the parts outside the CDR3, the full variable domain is KAGVTQTPRYLIKTRGQQVTLSCSPISGHRSVSWYQQTPGQGLQFLFEYFSETQRNKGNFPGRFSGRQFSNSRSEMNVSTLELGDSALYLCASTLEGFYNEQFFGPGTRLTVL.

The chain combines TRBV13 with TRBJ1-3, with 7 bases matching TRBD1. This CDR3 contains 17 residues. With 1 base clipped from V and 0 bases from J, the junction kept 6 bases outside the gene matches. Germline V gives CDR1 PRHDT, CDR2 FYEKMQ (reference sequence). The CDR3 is CASSLVGQKFSGNTIYF. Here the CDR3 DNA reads TGTGCCAGCAGCTTAGTGGGACAGAAGTTCTCTGGAAACACCATATATTTT.